The present T cell receptor beta chain was sequenced within a study of blood T cell repertoires in COVID-19. About the study: Specimens from acute and convalescent COVID-19 originated in the United States, Italy and Spain. T cells, B-cell-depleted T cells, or PBMCs supplied cDNA or gDNA.

Per the original data handling: Amplification of reference gene primers provided the estimated nucleated cell counts. Produced via immunoSEQ multiplex PCR; TCRdb's table is partial and in-frame only. V, J and clone size derive from that table, while D and trimming were established from the DNA sequence. This sample carries 55,000 to 80,000 clones, approximately 92% of them seen once, and the ten largest clones take approximately 2.9%. This clonotype originated in a man in his forties or fifties with acute or convalescent COVID-19. The sample taken for sequencing was peripheral blood.

The DNA of the CDR3 is TGTGCCAGCAGCCATCAGGGTAGGAGCACCGGGGAGCTGTTTTTT. Translation: CASSHQGRSTGELFF. The chain couples TRBV14 to TRBJ2-2; TRBD1 might be the D (5 bases). Germline V CDR1 and CDR2: SGHDN, FVKESK. This CDR3 has 15 amino acids. Trimming took 3 bases from V and 4 from J, leaving 12 bases between them.